A selection of T cell receptor beta chains follows, all from one sample in a study of T cell responses to AZD1222 COVID-19 vaccine. TCRdb's copy holds only in-frame clones and misses some; the assay was immunoSEQ multiplex PCR. The table lists about 140,000 clones, 85% to 90% of them singletons. The starting material was peripheral blood, obtained on day 0 of AZD1222 vaccination. These receptors were taken from an adult in good health. Both conserved end residues are part of each CDR3. A D gene is named only where the DNA matches it firmly. Clone size is stated in some rows and not others, as once, few, many or a class when expanded.

.	TRBV24-1	.	TRBJ1-1	CATSDLQGRGTEAFF	TGTGCCACCAGTGATTTGCAGGGGCGCGGGACTGAAGCTTTCTTT
TRBD1	TRBV12-3/TRBV12-4	.	TRBJ1-2	CASSLDRAVSYTF	TGTGCCAGCAGTTTGGACAGGGCGGTGAGCTACACCTTC
TRBD1	TRBV7-9	.	TRBJ1-2	CASSSGTGRGNYGYTF	TGTGCCAGCAGCTCAGGGACAGGGAGGGGGAACTATGGCTACACCTTC
.	TRBV28	.	TRBJ2-3	CASTGGITDTQYF	TGTGCCAGCACTGGGGGGATCACAGATACGCAGTATTTT
.	TRBV7-8	.	TRBJ2-2	CASSLKGPTGELFF	TGTGCCAGCAGCTTAAAGGGACCCACCGGGGAGCTGTTTTTT
TRBD1	TRBV9	.	TRBJ2-7	CASGTGGSSYEQYF	TGTGCCAGCGGGACAGGGGGTAGTAGCTACGAGCAGTACTTC
TRBD1	TRBV13	.	TRBJ2-3	CASNNPTGLTDTQYF	TGTGCCAGCAACAATCCGACAGGGCTCACAGATACGCAGTATTTT
TRBD1	TRBV4-1	.	TRBJ1-2	CASSQAADRVRNGYTF	TGCGCCAGCAGCCAAGCCGCGGACAGGGTTAGAAATGGCTACACCTTC
.	TRBV6-5	.	TRBJ1-1	CATKARGRYTEAFF	TGTGCCACCAAAGCCCGGGGCCGATACACTGAAGCTTTCTTT
TRBD1	TRBV18	.	TRBJ1-2	CASSPPGLGTGDGYTF	TGTGCCAGCTCACCACCGGGTCTAGGGACAGGGGATGGCTACACCTTC
TRBD1	TRBV27	.	TRBJ1-6	CASTLSGTGRGNSPLHF	TGTGCCAGCACTTTATCCGGGACAGGGAGGGGTAATTCACCCCTCCACTTT
TRBD1	TRBV6-2/TRBV6-3	many	TRBJ2-2	CASSTGTGSGELFF	TGTGCCAGCAGCACCGGGACAGGGTCCGGGGAGCTGTTTTTT
.	TRBV7-9	.	TRBJ1-1	CASSLDPLDAAFF	TGTGCCAGCAGCTTAGATCCTCTCGACGCCGCTTTCTTT
TRBD2	TRBV28	.	TRBJ2-1	CASSRSGTSGGSYNEQFF	TGTGCCAGCAGTCGCTCCGGGACTAGCGGGGGCTCCTACAATGAGCAGTTCTTC
TRBD2	TRBV6-2/TRBV6-3	.	TRBJ2-1	CASSYSKGLADYNEQFF	TGTGCCAGCAGTTACTCGAAAGGACTAGCGGACTACAATGAGCAGTTCTTC
.	TRBV12-3/TRBV12-4	.	TRBJ1-1	CASSFQNTEAFF	TGTGCCAGCAGTTTTCAGAACACTGAAGCTTTCTTT
.	TRBV5-1	.	TRBJ2-7	CASSLNAESYEQYF	TGCGCCAGCAGCTTGAACGCAGAATCCTACGAGCAGTACTTC
.	TRBV28	few	TRBJ1-4	CASSLQGEKLFF	TGTGCCAGCAGTTTACAGGGGGAAAAACTGTTTTTT
.	TRBV7-9	.	TRBJ1-1	CASSLGQTVGEAFF	TGTGCCAGCAGCTTAGGACAGACCGTTGGTGAAGCTTTCTTT
TRBD1	TRBV30	.	TRBJ1-1	CALTPGTGKFEAFF	TGTGCCTTAACTCCCGGGACAGGGAAATTCGAAGCTTTCTTT
.	TRBV27	.	TRBJ1-2	CASSFGEGYGYTF	TGTGCCAGCAGTTTTGGGGAAGGCTATGGCTACACCTTC
.	TRBV5-4	.	TRBJ2-1	CASQAMGEASSYNEQFF	TGTGCCAGCCAGGCTATGGGGGAGGCGAGCTCCTACAATGAGCAGTTCTTC
.	TRBV3-1/TRBV3-2	.	TRBJ1-6	CASSHKDRFNSPLHF	TGTGCCAGCAGCCATAAGGACAGATTTAATTCACCCCTCCACTTT
TRBD2	TRBV6-6	once	TRBJ2-2	CASCGLAGVSGELFF	TGTGCCAGCTGTGGACTAGCGGGAGTGTCGGGGGAGCTGTTTTTT
.	TRBV3-1/TRBV3-2	.	TRBJ1-6	CASSQGASYNSPLHF	TGTGCCAGCAGCCAGGGGGCCTCTTATAATTCACCCCTCCACTTT
.	TRBV20-1	.	TRBJ2-1	CSARGSSSYNEQFF	TGCAGTGCTCGTGGGTCGAGCTCCTACAATGAGCAGTTCTTC
TRBD2	TRBV5-4	.	TRBJ2-5	CASSGTSGPQETQYF	TGTGCCAGCAGCGGGACTAGCGGGCCTCAAGAGACCCAGTACTTC
TRBD2	TRBV4-3	.	TRBJ2-1	CASSQDAGTSAPNEQFF	TGCGCCAGCAGCCAAGATGCTGGGACTAGTGCTCCCAATGAGCAGTTCTTC
.	TRBV9	few	TRBJ1-6	CASSVRTENSPLHF	TGTGCCAGCAGTGTAAGGACAGAAAATTCACCCCTCCACTTT
.	TRBV9	.	TRBJ2-1	CASSVEAALGNEQFF	TGTGCCAGCAGCGTAGAAGCGGCCCTAGGGAATGAGCAGTTCTTC
TRBD2	TRBV19	.	TRBJ2-1	CASSIQFQREGLAGDEQFF	TGTGCCAGTAGTATTCAATTTCAACGGGAGGGACTAGCGGGAGATGAGCAGTTCTTC
.	TRBV27	.	TRBJ2-1	CASSGVWGRYNEQFF	TGTGCCAGCAGTGGAGTTTGGGGGCGCTACAATGAGCAGTTCTTC
.	TRBV5-1	.	TRBJ2-3	CASSLGLTGTTDTQYF	TGCGCCAGCAGCTTGGGCCTAACGGGGACCACAGATACGCAGTATTTT
TRBD2	TRBV7-3	.	TRBJ2-1	CASSSSGRAGVDEQFF	TGTGCCAGCAGCTCCAGCGGGAGGGCCGGGGTGGATGAGCAGTTCTTC
.	TRBV21-1	.	TRBJ2-7	CASSKGGSEVSYEQYF	TGTGCCAGCAGCAAAGGCGGGAGTGAAGTGTCCTACGAGCAGTACTTC
TRBD1	TRBV14	.	TRBJ2-7	CASSLYGTGRSYEQYF	TGTGCCAGCAGCCTGTATGGGACAGGCCGTTCCTACGAGCAGTACTTC
.	TRBV7-2	.	TRBJ1-2	CASSLEGGLNYGYTF	TGTGCCAGCAGCTTAGAAGGGGGGCTTAACTATGGCTACACCTTC
TRBD1	TRBV9	.	TRBJ2-5	CASSFRQGNSETQYF	TGTGCCAGCAGCTTCCGACAGGGTAACAGTGAGACCCAGTACTTC
.	TRBV30	.	TRBJ2-2	CAWNAVLGDTGELFF	TGTGCCTGGAATGCGGTCCTCGGGGACACCGGGGAGCTGTTTTTT
.	TRBV5-4	.	TRBJ1-1	CASSLEGNRNTEAFF	TGTGCCAGCAGCTTGGAGGGGAACAGAAACACTGAAGCTTTCTTT
.	TRBV12-3/TRBV12-4	once	TRBJ2-7	CASSLGYEQYF	TGTGCCAGCAGTTTAGGATACGAGCAGTACTTC
.	TRBV2	few	TRBJ2-7	CASSVLRDYEQYF	TGTGCCAGCAGTGTCCTCAGGGATTACGAGCAGTACTTC
TRBD1	TRBV5-8	.	TRBJ2-3	CASRPFGTGGGDTQYF	TGTGCCAGCAGACCGTTCGGGACAGGGGGAGGAGATACGCAGTATTTT
TRBD2	TRBV6-2/TRBV6-3	few	TRBJ2-1	CASSSRTSGSSYNEQFF	TGTGCCAGCAGTTCCCGGACTAGCGGAAGCTCCTACAATGAGCAGTTCTTC
.	TRBV19	.	TRBJ1-5	CASSIGGASNQPQHF	TGTGCCAGTAGTATAGGGGGGGCAAGCAATCAGCCCCAGCATTTT
.	TRBV6-5	.	TRBJ1-2	CASSYSGTTVYGYTF	TGTGCCAGCAGTTACTCCGGGACAACCGTCTATGGCTACACCTTC
TRBD1	TRBV7-2	.	TRBJ2-3	CASSSQGAPSTDTQYF	TGTGCCAGCAGCTCCCAGGGGGCGCCTAGCACAGATACGCAGTATTTT
TRBD1	TRBV5-1	.	TRBJ1-1	CASSLAEAPRQGGTEAFF	TGCGCCAGCAGCTTGGCCGAAGCCCCCAGGCAGGGGGGGACTGAAGCTTTCTTT
.	TRBV7-8	.	TRBJ2-5	CASSLGYVETQYF	TGTGCCAGCAGCTTAGGCTACGTTGAGACCCAGTACTTC
.	TRBV19	.	TRBJ2-6	CASYRLGTNVLTF	TGTGCCAGTTACAGGCTAGGGACCAACGTCCTGACTTTC
TRBD2	TRBV20-1	.	TRBJ2-2	CSASMAGVTTGELFF	TGCAGTGCTAGTATGGCGGGAGTGACTACCGGGGAGCTGTTTTTT
TRBD1	TRBV24-1	.	TRBJ1-2	CATSDSFSGTGHGYTF	TGTGCCACCAGTGATTCTTTTTCCGGGACAGGGCACGGCTACACCTTC
.	TRBV6-2/TRBV6-3	.	TRBJ2-1	CASSHGTHNEQFF	TGTGCCAGCAGTCACGGGACGCACAATGAGCAGTTCTTC
.	TRBV30	.	TRBJ1-6	CAWSTSDEPITSSYNSPLHF	TGTGCCTGGAGTACATCGGACGAGCCGATTACCAGCTCCTATAATTCACCCCTCCACTTT
.	TRBV28	.	TRBJ1-2	CASVARPGRYGYTF	TGTGCCAGCGTGGCTCGACCGGGTCGCTATGGCTACACCTTC
.	TRBV7-3	.	TRBJ2-1	CASSLTPWGEQFF	TGTGCCAGCAGCTTAACCCCCTGGGGTGAGCAGTTCTTC
.	TRBV7-9	.	TRBJ1-1	CASSAGLTEAFF	TGTGCCAGCAGCGCGGGACTTACTGAAGCTTTCTTT